A single T cell receptor beta chain is shown here with its context. Its antigen is unidentified. The data originate from a study of shared clonotypes between healthy human individuals. The overall study: Each donor contributed plates that comprised three CD4 naive, three CD4 memory, two CD8 naive and one CD8 memory. General study findings and limits: Enrolling few donors narrowed the genetic and exposure-history diversity that was represented. The rarefaction results pointed to incomplete sorted-subset sequencing despite large depth. Blood was the sole source, and tissue repertoires probably differ.

Germline V gene sequence: CDR1 SGHNT, CDR2 YYREEE (reference sequence). CDR3 length: 15 amino acids. V was shortened by 4 bases and J by 1 base, with 14 bases between the two germline ends. Method: immunoSEQ multiplex PCR; TCRdb's copy keeps in-frame clones and lacks some. Found here are approximately 720,000 clones, approximately 75% of them singletons; the top ten hold 1.8%. This clonotype was obtained from a woman aged 30 to 39 in good health. The chain combines TRBV5-4 with TRBJ2-5, with D perhaps TRBD1 (5 bases). Material for sequencing was memory CD4+ T cells sorted from blood. The subset: CD45RA-negative fraction. CDR3 sequence: CASSPGSLLQETQYF. CDR3 in DNA: TGTGCCAGCAGCCCAGGGTCCCTGCTCCAAGAGACCCAGTACTTC.